The sequence of this TCR beta chain was determined in a study of blood T cell repertoires in COVID-19. The wider study: The study drew acute and convalescent COVID-19 samples from the United States, Italy and Spain. In each case, the material was cDNA or gDNA derived from T cells, B-cell-depleted T cells, or PBMCs.

The CDR3 is 13 residues long. V was shortened by 3 bases and J by 7 bases, with 12 bases between the two germline ends. Germline CDR1 ENHRY, CDR2 SYGVKD. Original processing methods: Estimates of nucleated cell counts were drawn from the amplification of reference gene primers. The assay was immunoSEQ multiplex PCR, and TCRdb's table has in-frame clones only and misses some. That table is the source of V, J and clone size, and D and trimming were worked out from the DNA. The sample holds hundreds of thousands of clones, around 86% seen once. The source material was peripheral blood. This chain connects TRBV10-3 to TRBJ1-2; D is possibly TRBD1 (5 bases). This sequence was found in a woman aged 25 to 45 with active or convalescent COVID-19. In DNA, the CDR3 is TGTGCCATCAGTGATTCGGTGGGGGGTGGCTACACCTTC. Amino acids: CAISDSVGGGYTF.